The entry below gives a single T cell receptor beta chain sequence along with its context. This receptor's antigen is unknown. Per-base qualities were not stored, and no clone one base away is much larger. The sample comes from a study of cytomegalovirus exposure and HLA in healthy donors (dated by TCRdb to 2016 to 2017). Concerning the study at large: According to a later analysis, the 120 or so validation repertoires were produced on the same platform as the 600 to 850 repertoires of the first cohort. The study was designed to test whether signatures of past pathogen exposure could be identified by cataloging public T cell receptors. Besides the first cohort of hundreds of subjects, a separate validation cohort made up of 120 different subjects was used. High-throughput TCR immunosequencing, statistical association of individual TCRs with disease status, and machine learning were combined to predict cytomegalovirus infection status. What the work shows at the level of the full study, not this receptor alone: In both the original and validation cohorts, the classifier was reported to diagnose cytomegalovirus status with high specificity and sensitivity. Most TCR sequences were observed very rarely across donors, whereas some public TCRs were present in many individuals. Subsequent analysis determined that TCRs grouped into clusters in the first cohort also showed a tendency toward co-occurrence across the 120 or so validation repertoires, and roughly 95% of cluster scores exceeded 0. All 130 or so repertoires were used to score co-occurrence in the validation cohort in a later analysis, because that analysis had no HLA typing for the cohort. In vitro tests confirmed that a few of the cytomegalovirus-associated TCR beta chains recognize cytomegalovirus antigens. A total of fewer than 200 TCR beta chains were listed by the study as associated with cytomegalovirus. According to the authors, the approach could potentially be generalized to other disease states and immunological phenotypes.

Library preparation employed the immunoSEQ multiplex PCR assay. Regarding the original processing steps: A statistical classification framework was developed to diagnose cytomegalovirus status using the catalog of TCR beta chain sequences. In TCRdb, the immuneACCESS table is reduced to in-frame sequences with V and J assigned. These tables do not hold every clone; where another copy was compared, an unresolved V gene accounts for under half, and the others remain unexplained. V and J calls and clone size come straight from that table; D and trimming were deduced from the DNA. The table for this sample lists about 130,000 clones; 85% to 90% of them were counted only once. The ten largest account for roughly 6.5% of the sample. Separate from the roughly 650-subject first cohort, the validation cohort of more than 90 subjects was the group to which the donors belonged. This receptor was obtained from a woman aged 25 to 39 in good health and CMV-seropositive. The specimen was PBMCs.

The CDR3 is CASSQVGQGSYEQYF. DNA sequence: TGCGCCAGCAGCCAAGTGGGACAGGGCTCCTACGAGCAGTACTTC. The chain is made from TRBV4-1 and TRBJ2-7, with TRBD1 matching 9 junction bases. From its cysteine to its phenylalanine, the CDR3 spans 15 amino acids. CDR3 DNA only is kept here, 45 bases in frame from base 1. For this chain, trimming is 1 base at the V end and 0 bases at the J end, and the number of junction bases without a gene match is 1. As encoded in the germline V gene, CDR1 is MGHRA while CDR2 is YSYEKL.